Below are 9 T cell receptor beta chains sequenced from a single sample in a study of blood T cell repertoires in COVID-19. Assay used: immunoSEQ multiplex PCR; TCRdb lists only in-frame clones, some missing. The sample lists some 180,000 clones; 84% were seen once. Input material: peripheral blood. Receptors were obtained from a human donor in a cohort sampled during active COVID-19.

The gene calls are TRBV27 and TRBJ2-1; 9 nucleotides align to TRBD1. This CDR3 has 17 residues. The germline V gene encodes CDR1 MNHEY and CDR2 SMNVEV (reference sequence). V shed 1 base, J shed 3 bases, and the junction held 7 bases outside the gene matches. The CDR3 nucleotides read TGTGCCAGCAGTTTATTGGGGGGACAGGGTAGCTACAATGAGCAGTTCTTC. Its translation: CASSLLGGQGSYNEQFF.

The chain employs TRBV28 and TRBJ2-7; D call uncertain. CDR3 length: 12 residues. CDR1 MDHEN and CDR2 SYDVKM come from the germline V gene. V gave up 4 bases and J gave up 2 bases, with 6 bases separating them. CDR3 bases: TGTGCCAGCAGTTCACATGCCTACGAGCAGTACTTC. Protein sequence: CASSSHAYEQYF.

The chain couples TRBV5-1 to TRBJ2-2; the D gene is possibly TRBD2 (8 bases). V gave up 7 bases and J gave up 3 bases, with 19 bases separating them. Germline V lookup: CDR1 SGHRS, CDR2 YFSETQ. The CDR3 length is 16 residues. The CDR3 DNA is TGCGCCAGCCGCCACGGGGGGGACAGATACACCGGGGAGCTGTTTTTT. This codes for CASRHGGDRYTGELFF.

J is TRBJ2-1 and V is TRBV21-1; the table calls TRBD1, which could not be checked here. TRBV21-1 is termed a pseudogene. The CDR3 has 16 amino acids. The CDR3 protein is CASSKVRQGPYNEQFF. Written as DNA, the CDR3 is TGTGCCAGCAGCAAAGTTCGACAGGGACCCTACAATGAGCAGTTCTTC.

This chain joins TRBV6-6 and TRBJ1-5; no clear D. Germline V gene lookup returns CDR1 MNHNY and CDR2 SVGAGI (reference sequence). CDR3 size: 14 residues. V lost 4 bases and J lost 4, with 11 bases in between. CDR3 DNA: TGTGCCAGCAGTTCAATCGCGAGTAATCAGCCCCAGCATTTT. This encodes CASSSIASNQPQHF.

The J gene is TRBJ2-7, the V gene TRBV6-1; possibly TRBD1 for D (5 bases). V lost 1 base to trimming and J lost 3 bases, with 10 bases between them. The CDR3 sequence is 14 residues long. CDR1 is MNHNS and CDR2 is SASEGT in the germline V gene. The chain's CDR3 is CASSEEGPDYEQYF. The CDR3, as DNA: TGTGCCAGCAGTGAAGAGGGGCCAGACTACGAGCAGTACTTC.

This clone is a singleton in its sample. This rearrangement joins TRBV5-4 to TRBJ1-4, with D tentatively TRBD1 (6 bases). The length of the CDR3 is 15 residues. From germline, CDR1 is SGHNT and CDR2 YYREEE (reference sequence). Trimming pared 4 bases from V and 7 bases from J, leaving 17 bases between. CDR3 protein: CASSPGQVGFEKLFF. For the CDR3, the DNA is TGTGCCAGCAGCCCGGGACAAGTGGGGTTTGAAAAACTGTTTTTT.

The rearrangement uses TRBV28 and TRBJ2-7, with TRBD1 matching over 10 bases. CDR1 is MDHEN, CDR2 SYDVKM, per germline. The ends lost 3 bases at V and 6 bases at J; junction bases unmatched: 8. This CDR3 spans 15 amino acids. The CDR3 protein is CASSFAGTGDAEQYF. The CDR3 DNA is TGTGCCAGCAGTTTTGCCGGGACAGGGGACGCCGAGCAGTACTTC.

The rearrangement joins TRBV9 to TRBJ2-7, with 8 bases lining up with TRBD1. This CDR3 has 15 amino acids. Germline V gives CDR1 SGDLS, CDR2 YYNGEE. V lost 0 bases to trimming and J lost 3 bases; unmatched junction nucleotides: 5. DNA for the CDR3: TGTGCCAGCAGCGTAGGACCGGGGACAGGCTACGAGCAGTACTTC. This encodes CASSVGPGTGYEQYF.